The clone carrying this T cell receptor beta chain has a single count. V was clipped by 1 base and J by 10 bases; unmatched bases: 10. From germline, CDR1 is SGHTA and CDR2 FQGNSA. The CDR3 has 16 residues. This entry belongs to a study of blood T cell repertoires in COVID-19. Looking at the study overall: Specimens from acute and convalescent COVID-19 originated in the United States, Italy and Spain. Sample material is recorded as cDNA or gDNA derived from T cells, B-cell-depleted T cells, or PBMCs.

Authors' analysis steps: Cell counts per sample came from amplifying reference gene primers. Sequenced by immunoSEQ multiplex PCR; TCRdb stores in-frame clones only, minus some. The V and J calls and clone size come from that table; D and trimming were worked out from the DNA. Among 250,000 or so clones listed, roughly 89% were seen once. The specimen sequenced was peripheral blood. The genes are TRBV7-2 and TRBJ2-2; 9 bases are a match to TRBD2. This receptor was taken from a woman aged 35 to 49 who had recovered from COVID-19. CDR3 loop: CASSLGISGSRSELFF. CDR3 nucleotide sequence: TGTGCCAGCAGCTTAGGTATTAGCGGGAGTAGGTCGGAGCTGTTTTTT. Full variable domain (missing parts from reference TRBV7-2 and TRBJ2-2): GAGVSQSPSNKVTEKGKDVELRCDPISGHTALYWYRQSLGQGLEFLIYFQGNSAPDKSGLPSDRFSAERTGGSVSTLTIQRTQQEDSAVYLCASSLGISGSRSELFFGEGSRLTVL.